This T cell receptor (beta chain) was recorded in a study of T cell responses to AZD1222 COVID-19 vaccine. Study observations and caveats: Seropositive status at baseline applied to only 5 to 7 AZD1222 recipients. The study found Spike-specific TCR breadth and depth rose after two AZD1222 doses.

TCRdb's table, derived via immunoSEQ multiplex PCR, lists solely in-frame clones and lacks some. The sample gives 150,000 to 200,000 clones, around nine tenths of which show up once; approximately 2.5% is in the top ten. Deletions cut 7 bases from V and 8 bases from J, with 23 bases between. Germline lookup yields CDR1 MNHEY and CDR2 SVGAGI. The CDR3 consists of 15 residues. Comment on this clone: What it recognizes is unknown.

This TCR derives from an adult in good health. The sequencing here drew on peripheral blood, taken on day 0 of AZD1222 vaccination. The rearrangement links TRBV6-5 to TRBJ1-2; D is unclear. For the CDR3, the DNA is TGTGCCAGCACCGAAGGGTCAGGAGAACTATGGGGCTACACCTTC. It encodes CASTEGSGELWGYTF.